This T cell receptor (beta chain) was sequenced for a study of T cells in Graves' hyperthyroidism and ophthalmopathy. The CDR3 has 12 residues. CDR1 and CDR2 (germline): MDHEN, SYDVKM. Trimming pared 3 bases from V and 9 bases from J, leaving 11 bases between. Recently diagnosed hyperthyroidism of less than 2 months' duration affected patients aged 18 to 65. Uncontrolled infection, other autoimmune disease, pregnancy or lactation led to exclusion. This sample holds PBMCs from about 9.3 ml fresh peripheral blood. This clonotype came up many times. Its antigen is undetermined. RNA transcripts served as the template for amplifying TCR beta CDR3 regions. Using the HTBI primer set, a first-round RT-PCR was run on the TCR CDR3. In TCRdb, the multiplex PCR reads were re-called with MiXCR into one record per CDR3 protein. The sample contains approximately 430,000 distinct CDR3 sequences, 15% to 19% of which appear only once.

Study findings and constraints: Before onset, by a median of approximately 5.9 months, the model predicted ophthalmopathy.

Material: blood. The receptor was derived from a young woman with Graves' hyperthyroidism. The V and J genes are TRBV28 and TRBJ2-5, with a weak D call TRBD2 (6 bases). This CDR3 reads CASSLGGKSQYF. The CDR3 bases are TGTGCCAGCAGTTTGGGCGGGAAGTCCCAGTACTTC.